This TCR beta chain was sequenced for a study of blood T cell repertoires in COVID-19. Background on the study: Spain, Italy and the United States supplied samples that represented acute and convalescent COVID-19. T cells, B-cell-depleted T cells, or PBMCs provided the cDNA or gDNA that served as material.

Original analysis: From reference gene primer amplification, estimates of nucleated cell counts were derived. Assay: immunoSEQ multiplex PCR; the TCRdb copy retains only in-frame clones and omits some. V and J calls and clone size are as listed in that table; D and trimming were resolved from the DNA. The sample lists about 130,000 clones, about 89% seen once, with more than 3.5% in the top ten. Germline V gene sequence: CDR1 MDHEN, CDR2 SYDVKM. This CDR3 contains 14 residues. Trimming shortened V by 8 bases and J by 8 bases, and 21 bases separated the two germline ends. The chain recombines TRBV28 with TRBJ1-2, with a weak D call TRBD1 (5 bases). Sequencing input: peripheral blood. This receptor was taken from a woman between 55 and 75 years old with acute or convalescent COVID-19. The CDR3 nucleotides read TGTGCCAGCCGAGGGCCAGGGAGGTGGTCGGGCTACACCTTC. As protein: CASRGPGRWSGYTF.